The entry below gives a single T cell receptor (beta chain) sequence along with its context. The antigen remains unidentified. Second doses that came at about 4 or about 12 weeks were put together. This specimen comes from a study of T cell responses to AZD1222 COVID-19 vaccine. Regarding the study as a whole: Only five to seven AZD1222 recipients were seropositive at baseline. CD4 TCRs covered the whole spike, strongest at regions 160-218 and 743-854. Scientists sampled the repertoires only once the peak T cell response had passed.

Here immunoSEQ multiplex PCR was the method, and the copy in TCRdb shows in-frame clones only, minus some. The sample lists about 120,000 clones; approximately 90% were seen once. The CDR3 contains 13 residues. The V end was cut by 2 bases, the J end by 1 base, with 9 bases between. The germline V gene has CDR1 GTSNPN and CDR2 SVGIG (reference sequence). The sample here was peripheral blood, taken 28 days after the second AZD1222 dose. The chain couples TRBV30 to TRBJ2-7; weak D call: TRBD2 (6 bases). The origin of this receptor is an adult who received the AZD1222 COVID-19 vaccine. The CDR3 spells CAWSRDWSYEQYF. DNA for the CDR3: TGTGCCTGGAGTCGGGACTGGTCCTACGAGCAGTACTTC.